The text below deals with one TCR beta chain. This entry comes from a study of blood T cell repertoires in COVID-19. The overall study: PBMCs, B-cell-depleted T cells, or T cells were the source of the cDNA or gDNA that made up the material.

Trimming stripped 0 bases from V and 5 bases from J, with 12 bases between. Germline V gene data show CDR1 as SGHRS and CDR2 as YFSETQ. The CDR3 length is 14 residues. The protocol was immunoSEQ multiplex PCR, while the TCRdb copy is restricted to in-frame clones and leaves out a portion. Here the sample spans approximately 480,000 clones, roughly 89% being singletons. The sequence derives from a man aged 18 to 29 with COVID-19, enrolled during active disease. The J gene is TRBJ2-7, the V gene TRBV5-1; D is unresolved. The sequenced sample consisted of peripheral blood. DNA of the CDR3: TGCGCCAGCAGCTTGGGCGCGACCGAGGACGAGCAGTACTTC. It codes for CASSLGATEDEQYF. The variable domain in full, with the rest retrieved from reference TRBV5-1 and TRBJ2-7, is KAGVTQTPRYLIKTRGQQVTLSCSPISGHRSVSWYQQTPGQGLQFLFEYFSETQRNKGNFPGRFSGRQFSNSRSEMNVSTLELGDSALYLCASSLGATEDEQYFGPGTRLTVT.